These T cell receptor beta chains were read from a single sample in a study of T-cell memory formation after mild COVID-19. TCRdb re-analysed the 5' RACE reads in MiXCR, keeping a single row per CDR3 protein. Of some 450,000 distinct CDR3 sequences listed, about 20% are singletons. The source material was PBMCs or a T cell subset sorted from them (not recorded which). Every receptor here comes from an adult woman who had mild COVID-19 (a few samples of this study predate the infection). Cell type and time point are not known. The CDR3 runs from the conserved cysteine through the conserved F or W. The order of the fields is D gene, J gene, clone size, V gene, CDR3 protein, CDR3 DNA. The D gene is left open where the match is weak. The size entry is marked missing in some rows and otherwise reads once, few, many or a size class.

d_call: TRBD2; j_call: TRBJ2-1; clone_size: NA; v_call: TRBV29-1; cdr3_aa: CSVEGGLAGAYNEQFF; cdr3_nt: TGCAGCGTTGAAGGTGGGCTAGCGGGAGCCTACAATGAGCAGTTCTTC
d_call: TRBD1; j_call: TRBJ2-7; clone_size: few; v_call: TRBV5-1; cdr3_aa: CASSTQGQSNSYEQYF; cdr3_nt: TGCGCCAGCAGCACCCAGGGACAGTCGAACTCCTACGAGCAGTACTTC
d_call: NA; j_call: TRBJ2-7; clone_size: many; v_call: TRBV20-1; cdr3_aa: CSARDFQGRDYEQYF; cdr3_nt: TGCAGTGCTAGAGATTTCCAGGGGAGGGACTACGAGCAGTACTTC
d_call: NA; j_call: TRBJ2-5; clone_size: NA; v_call: TRBV18; cdr3_aa: CASSPPGQRETQYF; cdr3_nt: TGTGCCAGCTCACCACCGGGTCAGCGAGAGACCCAGTACTTC
d_call: NA; j_call: TRBJ2-2; clone_size: many; v_call: TRBV24-1; cdr3_aa: CATSDSAGVGELFF; cdr3_nt: TGTGCCACCAGTGACTCGGCAGGGGTCGGGGAGCTGTTTTTT
d_call: NA; j_call: TRBJ2-2; clone_size: NA; v_call: TRBV4-1; cdr3_aa: CASSQDRVGELFF; cdr3_nt: TGCGCCAGCAGCCAAGATCGGGTCGGGGAGCTGTTTTTT
d_call: NA; j_call: TRBJ1-5; clone_size: NA; v_call: TRBV7-8; cdr3_aa: CASSLRVRDGYQPQHF; cdr3_nt: TGTGCCAGCAGCTTAAGGGTCAGGGACGGGTATCAGCCCCAGCATTTT
d_call: NA; j_call: TRBJ1-1; clone_size: few; v_call: TRBV24-1; cdr3_aa: CATSEPLTGEAFF; cdr3_nt: TGTGCCACCAGTGAACCCCTGACCGGGGAGGCTTTCTTT
d_call: TRBD2; j_call: TRBJ2-7; clone_size: few; v_call: TRBV7-9; cdr3_aa: CASSKERTSIYEQYF; cdr3_nt: TGTGCCAGCAGCAAGGAAAGGACTAGCATCTACGAGCAGTACTTC
d_call: NA; j_call: TRBJ2-7; clone_size: few; v_call: TRBV7-9; cdr3_aa: CASSPQEGVAEQYF; cdr3_nt: TGTGCCAGCAGCCCCCAAGAAGGGGTTGCCGAGCAGTACTTC
d_call: TRBD2; j_call: TRBJ2-3; clone_size: NA; v_call: TRBV27; cdr3_aa: CASSSATSGVFPSTDTQYF; cdr3_nt: TGTGCCAGCAGTTCCGCGACTAGCGGGGTTTTTCCTAGCACAGATACGCAGTATTTT
d_call: NA; j_call: TRBJ1-1; clone_size: many; v_call: TRBV7-9; cdr3_aa: CASSLMGSNTEAFF; cdr3_nt: TGTGCCAGCAGCTTAATGGGGAGCAACACTGAAGCTTTCTTT
d_call: NA; j_call: TRBJ1-1; clone_size: NA; v_call: TRBV12-3/TRBV12-4; cdr3_aa: CASSAIRLGFTEAFF; cdr3_nt: TGTGCCAGCAGTGCAATTCGGTTGGGTTTTACTGAAGCTTTCTTT
d_call: NA; j_call: TRBJ1-1; clone_size: NA; v_call: TRBV6-6; cdr3_aa: CASISPSTDTEAFF; cdr3_nt: TGTGCCAGCATATCGCCCTCTACAGACACTGAAGCTTTCTTT
d_call: NA; j_call: TRBJ2-3; clone_size: NA; v_call: TRBV12-3/TRBV12-4; cdr3_aa: CASSPLAGTDTQYF; cdr3_nt: TGTGCCAGCAGTCCCCTGGCAGGGACAGATACGCAGTATTTT
d_call: TRBD1; j_call: TRBJ1-2; clone_size: few; v_call: TRBV24-1; cdr3_aa: CATSDGTVDYGYTF; cdr3_nt: TGTGCCACCAGTGACGGGACAGTGGACTATGGCTACACCTTC
d_call: NA; j_call: TRBJ2-7; clone_size: NA; v_call: TRBV7-9; cdr3_aa: CASSLPYSGGTYEQYF; cdr3_nt: TGTGCCAGCAGCTTACCATATTCTGGCGGGACCTACGAGCAGTACTTC
d_call: NA; j_call: TRBJ1-1; clone_size: NA; v_call: TRBV29-1; cdr3_aa: CSVEDRGGTEAFF; cdr3_nt: TGCAGCGTTGAAGACAGGGGTGGAACTGAAGCTTTCTTT
d_call: NA; j_call: TRBJ2-7; clone_size: few; v_call: TRBV7-2; cdr3_aa: CASSPALQQYF; cdr3_nt: TGTGCCAGCAGCCCCGCCCTCCAGCAGTACTTC
d_call: TRBD2; j_call: TRBJ2-3; clone_size: NA; v_call: TRBV29-1; cdr3_aa: CSVEGLAGEYTDTQYF; cdr3_nt: TGCAGCGTGGAGGGACTAGCGGGGGAATACACAGATACGCAGTATTTT
d_call: TRBD1; j_call: TRBJ1-1; clone_size: NA; v_call: TRBV7-8; cdr3_aa: CASSFTGTGSVGNTEAFF; cdr3_nt: TGTGCCAGCAGCTTCACCGGGACAGGGAGTGTCGGAAACACTGAAGCTTTCTTT
d_call: NA; j_call: TRBJ2-4; clone_size: NA; v_call: TRBV21-1; cdr3_aa: CASSKGTAGTPRGNIQYF; cdr3_nt: TGTGCCAGCAGCAAGGGGACGGCGGGAACCCCTCGAGGAAACATTCAGTACTTC
d_call: TRBD1; j_call: TRBJ2-7; clone_size: NA; v_call: TRBV3-1; cdr3_aa: CASSQAYRGAYEQYF; cdr3_nt: TGTGCCAGCAGCCAAGCATACAGGGGAGCCTACGAGCAGTACTTC
d_call: NA; j_call: TRBJ2-3; clone_size: few; v_call: TRBV28; cdr3_aa: CASSLTTPDTQYF; cdr3_nt: TGTGCCAGCAGTTTAACGACACCAGATACGCAGTATTTT
d_call: NA; j_call: TRBJ2-1; clone_size: NA; v_call: TRBV7-9; cdr3_aa: CASSWHEGSNNEQFF; cdr3_nt: TGTGCCAGCAGCTGGCACGAGGGTAGCAACAATGAGCAGTTCTTC
d_call: NA; j_call: TRBJ2-1; clone_size: NA; v_call: TRBV12-3/TRBV12-4; cdr3_aa: CASSLAVLWATYNEQFF; cdr3_nt: TGTGCCAGCAGTTTAGCTGTTCTGTGGGCTACCTACAATGAGCAGTTCTTC
d_call: TRBD1; j_call: TRBJ2-2; clone_size: few; v_call: TRBV24-1; cdr3_aa: CATRGPGTGPGGELFF; cdr3_nt: TGTGCCACCAGAGGTCCCGGGACAGGGCCCGGCGGGGAGCTGTTTTTT
d_call: NA; j_call: TRBJ2-1; clone_size: NA; v_call: TRBV7-9; cdr3_aa: CASSPRGWTDESKANNEQFF; cdr3_nt: TGTGCCAGCAGCCCCCGAGGGTGGACAGACGAAAGTAAAGCCAACAATGAGCAGTTCTTC
d_call: NA; j_call: TRBJ2-7; clone_size: NA; v_call: TRBV20-1; cdr3_aa: CSARDQVPGEQYF; cdr3_nt: TGCAGTGCTAGAGATCAGGTCCCAGGCGAGCAGTACTTC
d_call: TRBD1; j_call: TRBJ2-7; clone_size: few; v_call: TRBV10-3; cdr3_aa: CAIRQTGNYEQYF; cdr3_nt: TGTGCCATCAGACAGACAGGGAACTACGAGCAGTACTTC
d_call: NA; j_call: TRBJ2-7; clone_size: NA; v_call: TRBV5-5; cdr3_aa: CASSLDTRGEQYF; cdr3_nt: TGTGCCAGCAGCTTAGATACTCGGGGCGAGCAGTACTTC
d_call: NA; j_call: TRBJ2-7; clone_size: many; v_call: TRBV10-3; cdr3_aa: CAISRTGTRGYEQYF; cdr3_nt: TGTGCCATCAGTCGTACAGGGACGCGGGGCTACGAGCAGTACTTC
d_call: NA; j_call: TRBJ2-7; clone_size: few; v_call: TRBV18; cdr3_aa: CASSPPGAAQYF; cdr3_nt: TGTGCCAGCTCACCACCGGGGGCAGCGCAGTACTTC
d_call: TRBD1; j_call: TRBJ1-2; clone_size: many; v_call: TRBV7-9; cdr3_aa: CASRPGQWDGYTF; cdr3_nt: TGTGCCAGCAGACCGGGACAGTGGGATGGCTACACCTTC
d_call: NA; j_call: TRBJ2-7; clone_size: NA; v_call: TRBV2; cdr3_aa: CASSEQGFGYEQYF; cdr3_nt: TGTGCCAGCAGTGAACAGGGGTTCGGCTACGAGCAGTACTTC
d_call: NA; j_call: TRBJ2-5; clone_size: NA; v_call: TRBV3-1; cdr3_aa: CASSPRGGGGRETQYF; cdr3_nt: TGTGCCAGCAGCCCACGCGGGGGCGGCGGTCGAGAGACCCAGTACTTC
d_call: NA; j_call: TRBJ1-4; clone_size: many; v_call: TRBV6-6; cdr3_aa: CASSYREAEGEKLFF; cdr3_nt: TGTGCCAGCAGTTACAGGGAGGCAGAGGGGGAAAAACTGTTTTTT
d_call: NA; j_call: TRBJ2-5; clone_size: few; v_call: TRBV20-1; cdr3_aa: CSALRNLETQYF; cdr3_nt: TGCAGTGCCCTACGAAATCTGGAGACCCAGTACTTC
d_call: NA; j_call: TRBJ2-3; clone_size: NA; v_call: TRBV9; cdr3_aa: CASSVEGRQTQYF; cdr3_nt: TGTGCCAGCAGCGTAGAGGGCAGGCAGACGCAGTATTTT
d_call: NA; j_call: TRBJ1-6; clone_size: NA; v_call: TRBV27; cdr3_aa: CASSLWAFQRDSPLHF; cdr3_nt: TGTGCCAGCAGTTTATGGGCGTTCCAACGCGATTCACCCCTCCACTTT
d_call: NA; j_call: TRBJ1-2; clone_size: NA; v_call: TRBV7-9; cdr3_aa: CASSLGKGPQGGYTF; cdr3_nt: TGTGCCAGCAGCTTAGGCAAGGGACCCCAAGGTGGCTACACCTTC
d_call: TRBD1; j_call: TRBJ1-2; clone_size: few; v_call: TRBV6-2/TRBV6-3; cdr3_aa: CASSDRTGVLYGYTF; cdr3_nt: TGTGCCAGCAGTGATAGGACAGGCGTCCTCTATGGCTACACCTTC
d_call: NA; j_call: TRBJ2-3; clone_size: NA; v_call: TRBV7-9; cdr3_aa: CASTAMTGRADTQYF; cdr3_nt: TGTGCCAGCACCGCTATGACAGGGAGGGCAGATACGCAGTATTTT
d_call: TRBD2; j_call: TRBJ2-3; clone_size: NA; v_call: TRBV27; cdr3_aa: CASSTRLAGGPRDTQYF; cdr3_nt: TGTGCCAGCAGTACTAGACTAGCGGGAGGGCCGCGTGATACGCAGTATTTT